The present entry profiles one T cell receptor (beta chain) with its context. What it recognizes is unknown. These data belong to a study of T-cell reconstitution after alpha-beta-depleted transplantation in children. The V segment lost 6 bases and the J segment 0 bases; nucleotides outside the gene matches: 9. This CDR3 has 16 residues. Researchers prepared the TCRbeta library using unique molecular identifiers, the study reports. TCRdb used MiXCR to reprocess the PCR reads, holding one entry per CDR3 protein. The sample has around 60,000 distinct CDR3 sequences; 44% are singletons. Study-wide results and limits: Diversity and T-cell counts at one year after transplant derived mostly from new T cells. Roughly two months post-transplant, alpha-beta T cells reportedly originated from several hundred graft clones that had expanded. Surviving recipient T cells and thymic progenitors underlay high day-60 TCRbeta diversity in some patients.

The chain carries TRBV12-3 or TRBV12-4 and TRBJ2-5; 8 bases fit TRBD1. The sequencing here drew on PBMCs, mostly from graft donor cells, taken 360 days after TCRalphabeta/CD19-depleted stem cell transplant. The TCR sequence derives from a male patient younger than 18 who had a stem cell transplant for acute lymphoblastic leukemia, so the T cells may come from the graft donor. CDR3 bases: TGTGCCAGCAGGCCGGGACAGGCTTGGTACCAAGAGACCCAGTACTTC. Translating it yields CASRPGQAWYQETQYF.